The clone carrying this T cell receptor (beta chain) was picked up one time. In the study's own analysis: Amplification from reference gene primers served as the basis for estimated nucleated cell counts. The repertoire was sequenced with immunoSEQ multiplex PCR; TCRdb's copy has only in-frame clones and lacks some. The V and J calls and clone size were taken over from that table, and D and trimming were inferred from the DNA. The sample yields roughly 87,000 clones, approximately 85% seen once. This sample is part of a study of blood T cell repertoires in COVID-19. Study background: The samples span acute and convalescent COVID-19 from the United States, Italy and Spain. T cells, B-cell-depleted T cells, or PBMCs provided the cDNA or gDNA that served as material.

Trimming removed 1 base at V and 8 bases at J, with 6 bases between. The length of the CDR3 is 13 residues. Germline CDR1 is LNHDA and CDR2 is SQIVND (reference sequence). The V gene is TRBV19, the J gene TRBJ1-6; D is uncertain. The sample comprised peripheral blood. The sequence derives from a woman aged 80 or over with COVID-19, enrolled during active disease. CDR3 protein: CASSIAVYSPLHF. In DNA, the CDR3 is TGTGCCAGTAGTATAGCAGTATATTCACCCCTCCACTTT.